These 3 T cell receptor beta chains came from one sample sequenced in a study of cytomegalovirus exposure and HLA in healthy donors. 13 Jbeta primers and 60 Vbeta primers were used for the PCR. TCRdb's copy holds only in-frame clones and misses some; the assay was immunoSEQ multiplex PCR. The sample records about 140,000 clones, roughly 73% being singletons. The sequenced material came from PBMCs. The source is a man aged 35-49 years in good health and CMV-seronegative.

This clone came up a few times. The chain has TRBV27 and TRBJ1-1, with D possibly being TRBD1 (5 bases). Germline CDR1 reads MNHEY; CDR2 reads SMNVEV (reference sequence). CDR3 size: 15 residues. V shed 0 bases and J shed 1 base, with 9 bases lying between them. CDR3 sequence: CASSLSRQPNTEAFF. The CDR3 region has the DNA TGTGCCAGCAGTTTATCTCGACAGCCGAACACTGAAGCTTTCTTT.

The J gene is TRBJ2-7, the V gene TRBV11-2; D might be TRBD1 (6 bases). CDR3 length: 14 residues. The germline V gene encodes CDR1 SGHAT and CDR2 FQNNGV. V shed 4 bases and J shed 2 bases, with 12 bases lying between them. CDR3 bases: TGTGCCAGCAGCTCCTCACAGGGCCCCTACGAGCAGTACTTC. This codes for CASSSSQGPYEQYF.

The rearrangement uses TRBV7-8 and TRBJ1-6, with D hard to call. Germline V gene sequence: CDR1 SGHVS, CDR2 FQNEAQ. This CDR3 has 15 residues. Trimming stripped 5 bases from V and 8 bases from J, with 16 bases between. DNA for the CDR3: TGTGCCAGCAGCCCCTGGTCCCGGGGAGATTCACCCCTCCACTTT. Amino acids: CASSPWSRGDSPLHF. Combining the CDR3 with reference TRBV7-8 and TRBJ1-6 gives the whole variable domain GAGVSQSPRYKVAKRGQDVALRCDPISGHVSLFWYQQALGQGPEFLTYFQNEAQLDKSGLPSDRFFAERPEGSVSTLKIQRTQQEDSAVYLCASSPWSRGDSPLHFGNGTRLTVT.